This T cell receptor beta chain was sequenced for a study of T cell responses to AZD1222 COVID-19 vaccine. Sequencing used immunoSEQ multiplex PCR; TCRdb keeps in-frame clones, though not all of them. The sample includes around 120,000 clones, around 95% seen only once; the top ten take 2.2%. CDR3 length equals 10 residues. V lost 3 bases and J 3 bases, leaving 3 bases between the germline ends. Germline CDR1 reads SQVTM; CDR2 reads ANQGSEA. The J gene is TRBJ2-7, the V gene TRBV29-1; D is undetermined. Sequences were derived from peripheral blood, sampled on day 0 of AZD1222 vaccination. This receptor was obtained from an adult in good health. CDR3 bases: TGCAGCGTTGAGATCTACGAGCAGTACTTC. The encoded protein is CSVEIYEQYF.